This note documents a single T cell receptor beta chain sequence. The antigen is undetermined. CDR3 length: 17 amino acids. CDR1 is SQVTM and CDR2 is ANQGSEA in the germline V gene. Trimming cost V 0 bases and J 4 bases, with 19 bases left between them. The data were produced by immunoSEQ multiplex PCR, yet TCRdb's version contains in-frame clones alone and is incomplete. The table lists over 85,000 clones, 80% to 90% of them singletons. This sample was taken from a study of T cell responses to AZD1222 COVID-19 vaccine. Whole-study results and caveats: The study identified only a handful of AZD1222 recipients as seropositive at baseline.

Second-dose schedules of about 4 or about 12 weeks were combined. This sequence originates from an adult who received the AZD1222 COVID-19 vaccine. Material: peripheral blood, obtained 28 days after the second AZD1222 dose. V and J are TRBV29-1 and TRBJ2-1, with TRBD2 as a possible D gene (5 bases). In nucleotides, the CDR3 is TGCAGCGTTGAAGATCAAAGACGGACTCGGCTATACAATGAGCAGTTCTTC. Translation: CSVEDQRRTRLYNEQFF.